This TCR beta chain is drawn from a study of blood T cell repertoires in COVID-19. Overall study: Nucleic acid was either cDNA or gDNA, and it came from T cells, B-cell-depleted T cells, or PBMCs.

Sequencing was performed with immunoSEQ multiplex PCR; in TCRdb, only in-frame clones are kept and a portion is missing. The sample carries 70,000 to 95,000 clones, almost 80% recorded once. Trimming removed 3 bases from V and 5 bases from J; junction bases left unmatched: 4. Germline V CDR1 and CDR2: SGHAT, FQNNGV. This CDR3 spans 15 amino acids. The V and J genes are TRBV11-2 and TRBJ2-3, with TRBD2 matching 11 bases. The sequencing input was peripheral blood. The source of this sequence is a human donor in a cohort sampled during active COVID-19. CDR3 nucleotides: TGTGCCAGCAGCTTTTTAGCGGGGGGGCAAGATACGCAGTATTTT. Protein product: CASSFLAGGQDTQYF.